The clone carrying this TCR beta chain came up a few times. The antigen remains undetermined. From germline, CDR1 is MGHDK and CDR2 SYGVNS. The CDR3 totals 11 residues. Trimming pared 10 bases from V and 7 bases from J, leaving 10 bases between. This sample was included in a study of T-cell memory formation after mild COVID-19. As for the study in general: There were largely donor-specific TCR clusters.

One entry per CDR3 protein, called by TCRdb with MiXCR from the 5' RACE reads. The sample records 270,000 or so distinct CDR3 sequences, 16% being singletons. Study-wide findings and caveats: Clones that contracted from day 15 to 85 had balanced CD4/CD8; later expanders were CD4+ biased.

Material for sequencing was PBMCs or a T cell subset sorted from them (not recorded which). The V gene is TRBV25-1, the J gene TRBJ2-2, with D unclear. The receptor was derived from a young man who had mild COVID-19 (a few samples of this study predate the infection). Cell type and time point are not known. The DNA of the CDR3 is TGTGCCACATTTGGCATCGGGGAGCTGTTTTTT. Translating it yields CATFGIGELFF.